The 16 T cell receptor beta chains in this list originate from one sample, sequenced in a study of T cell changes during pregnancy in multiple sclerosis. Using immunoSEQ multiplex PCR, the repertoire was profiled, and TCRdb retains in-frame clones only, with some absent. The profile shows tens of thousands of clones, 88% of them singletons. The specimen comprised CD4+ T cells from peripheral blood mononuclear cells, sampled in the second trimester of pregnancy. These receptors came from a female donor with multiple sclerosis, enrolled in a pregnancy study.

The chain has TRBV28 and TRBJ2-7, with a weak D call TRBD2 (5 bases). The ends were cut back, 5 bases at V and 0 bases at J, with 14 bases in the middle. Per the germline V gene, CDR1 is MDHEN and CDR2 is SYDVKM. The CDR3 runs to 15 residues. CDR3 amino acids: CASSLMRASSYEQYF. The CDR3 DNA is TGTGCCAGCAGTCTCATGCGGGCTAGCTCCTACGAGCAGTACTTC.

The sample holds a few counts of this clone. The gene calls are TRBV23-1 and TRBJ2-1, with D perhaps matching TRBD1 (5 bases). TRBV23-1 is identified as an open reading frame with a role that is uncertain. The V and J ends lost 0 bases and 10 bases respectively, with 10 bases between them. The length of the CDR3 is 13 residues. For the CDR3, the DNA is TGCGCCAGCAGTCAATCGAATAGGGGAGAGCAGTTCTTC. Protein product: CASSQSNRGEQFF.

V is TRBV4-1 and J is TRBJ2-7; possibly TRBD2 for D (6 bases). Trimming pared 3 bases from V and 7 bases from J, leaving 22 bases between. Germline CDR1 MGHRA, CDR2 YSYEKL. The CDR3 extends over 16 amino acids. The CDR3 region has the DNA TGCGCCAGCAGCCAGGATTTTGGAGGGCCGACGGGAGAGCAGTACTTC. Amino acid sequence: CASSQDFGGPTGEQYF.

This clone was counted a single time. CDR3 region: CASSLLSRGSEAFF. The CDR3 DNA follows: TGTGCCAGCAGCTTACTGAGTCGGGGGAGTGAAGCTTTCTTT. The rearrangement links TRBV13 to TRBJ1-1, with D possibly matching TRBD1 (5 bases). CDR1 and CDR2 from the germline V gene are PRHDT and FYEKMQ (reference sequence). V shed 2 bases and J shed 7 bases, with 14 bases lying between them. The CDR3 is 14 amino acids.

V is TRBV6-6 and J is TRBJ2-7, with 8 bases matching TRBD2. Germline CDR1 is MNHNY and CDR2 is SVGAGI (reference sequence). V gave up 9 bases and J gave up 2 bases; unmatched junction bases: 3. This CDR3 spans 12 amino acids. This CDR3 reads CASRGGAYEQYF. The CDR3, as DNA: TGTGCCAGTCGGGGGGGAGCCTACGAGCAGTACTTC.

V is TRBV11-3 and J is TRBJ2-5; D is perhaps TRBD2 (5 bases). CDR3 length: 13 residues. Between the trimmed V and J ends, which lost 5 bases and 5 bases, there was a span of 12 bases. Germline CDR1 is SGHNT and CDR2 is YENEEA. As DNA, the CDR3 is TGTGCCAGCAGCGGCGGGTATGGGGAGACCCAGTACTTC. Translated, it gives CASSGGYGETQYF.

V gene TRBV5-1 combines with J gene TRBJ2-5, with D possibly TRBD1 on 6 matching bases. The length of the CDR3 is 16 residues. V lost 1 base to trimming and J lost 4 bases, with 17 bases between them. Germline lookup yields CDR1 SGHRS and CDR2 YFSETQ. The CDR3 loop is CASSLNQGHPLETQYF. The DNA for the CDR3 is TGCGCCAGCAGCTTGAACCAGGGACACCCTTTAGAGACCCAGTACTTC.

The CDR3 reads CASSPGLAEYEQYF. CDR3 nucleotide sequence: TGTGCCAGCAGCCCGGGACTAGCGGAATACGAGCAGTACTTC. The rearrangement links TRBV11-1 to TRBJ2-7; 11 bases line up with TRBD2. This CDR3 spans 14 amino acids. Germline CDR1 SGHAT, CDR2 FQDESV (reference sequence). The V and J ends lost 5 bases and 4 bases, in that order; junction bases with no gene match: 4.

This chain connects TRBV5-8 to TRBJ1-2; TRBD1 aligns across 12 bases. This CDR3 contains 16 residues. CDR1 and CDR2 (germline): SGHTS, YDEGEE. Trimming removed 3 bases from V and 5 bases from J; junction bases left unmatched: 8. This CDR3 reads CASSYEPGQGAYGYTF. The CDR3 region has the DNA TGTGCCAGCAGCTACGAACCGGGACAGGGGGCTTATGGCTACACCTTC.

The chain recombines TRBV15 with TRBJ2-5; D perhaps matches TRBD1 (6 bases). The CDR3 runs to 15 residues. Between the trimmed V and J ends, which lost 5 bases and 5 bases, there was a span of 18 bases. Germline V gene sequence: CDR1 LNHNV, CDR2 YYDKDF (reference sequence). The CDR3 nucleotides are TGTGCCACCAGCTCCTCGGGAACAGGGTGGGAGACCCAGTACTTC. Protein sequence: CATSSSGTGWETQYF.

The chain is built from TRBV7-2 and TRBJ1-5, with TRBD1 identical over 9 bases. Germline CDR1 and CDR2: SGHTA and FQGNSA. This CDR3 has 15 residues. Unmatched junction bases numbered 6, after V lost 5 bases and J lost 4 bases. CDR3 protein: CASSLRTGENQPQHF. DNA for the CDR3: TGTGCCAGCAGCCTCCGGACAGGGGAGAATCAGCCCCAGCATTTT.

V gene TRBV29-1 combines with J gene TRBJ2-5, with 15 bases lining up with TRBD2. The CDR3 is 13 residues long. The ends lost 6 bases at V and 5 bases at J; junction bases unmatched: 1. Germline CDR1 is SQVTM and CDR2 is ANQGSEA. CDR3 bases: TGCAGCGTCGGGACTAGCGGGAGGGAGACCCAGTACTTC. Protein sequence: CSVGTSGRETQYF.

This CDR3 is CASNNAGGYQPQHF. The CDR3 DNA is TGTGCCAGTAACAACGCCGGGGGTTATCAGCCCCAGCATTTT. V gene TRBV19 combines with J gene TRBJ1-5, with a possible D match to TRBD1 (5 bases). The CDR3 is 14 residues long. Germline loops: CDR1 LNHDA, CDR2 SQIVND (reference sequence). The ends were cut back, 7 bases at V and 5 bases at J, with 15 bases in the middle.

This clone has a single count. The V and J genes are TRBV5-1 and TRBJ2-5; D is unclear. CDR1 SGHRS and CDR2 YFSETQ come from the germline V gene. Trimming removed 0 bases at V and 1 base at J, with 4 bases between. This CDR3 is 13 amino acids long. The CDR3 coding sequence is TGCGCCAGCAGCTTGGAGCTCCAAGAGACCCAGTACTTC. Its translation is CASSLELQETQYF.

This chain joins TRBV28 and TRBJ2-7; TRBD1 agrees at 11 bases. V lost 3 bases to trimming and J lost 3 bases; unmatched junction nucleotides: 13. Germline assignment: CDR1 MDHEN and CDR2 SYDVKM. This CDR3 has 18 residues. CDR3 region: CASSFLSRTGGAGYEQYF. CDR3 in DNA: TGTGCCAGCAGTTTCCTGTCCCGGACAGGGGGCGCAGGCTACGAGCAGTACTTC.

This clone was seen many times. The CDR3 nucleotides are TGTGCCAGCAGCCCACAGGGTCTCAAGGGAGAGACCCAGTACTTC. Its protein is CASSPQGLKGETQYF. V gene TRBV9 combines with J gene TRBJ2-5; a possible D gene is TRBD1 (6 bases). The CDR3 contains 15 residues. From germline, CDR1 is SGDLS and CDR2 YYNGEE. The V end was cut by 4 bases, the J end by 4 bases, with 17 bases between.